Below, 21 T cell receptor beta chains from the same sample are listed, as sequenced in a study of regulatory T cells. General study results and limits: In CD3G-deficient patients, conventional CD4+ T cells were enriched for hydrophobic CDR3 residues at positions 6 and 7.

The primer mix had 52 TRBV and 13 TRBJ primers. Clones were read by immunoSEQ multiplex PCR, and TCRdb kept only the in-frame ones, dropping some. The sample yields more than 15,000 clones, 65% to 90% seen once. These TCRs' antigens remain unknown. The specimen was conventional CD4+ T cells sorted from blood. These receptors originate from a person aged 25-39 years with CD3G deficiency.

The chain is built from TRBV6-1 and TRBJ1-1, with D perhaps TRBD1 (5 bases). CDR3 length: 14 amino acids. The germline CDR1 and CDR2 sequences are MNHNS and SASEGT. Trimming stripped 2 bases from V and 0 bases from J, with 7 bases between. CDR3 sequence (DNA): TGTGCCAGCAGTGAATTGGGGGTGAACACTGAAGCTTTCTTT. Protein: CASSELGVNTEAFF.

The rearrangement links TRBV6-1 to TRBJ1-2, with 8 bases fitting TRBD1. Trimming removed 2 bases from V and 3 bases from J; junction bases left unmatched: 5. The CDR3 has 15 amino acids. Germline CDR1 and CDR2: MNHNS and SASEGT. The CDR3 is CASSEPRQGYYGYTF. CDR3 bases: TGTGCCAGCAGTGAACCCAGACAGGGGTACTATGGCTACACCTTC.

The chain recombines TRBV6-6 with TRBJ1-5, with 7 bases identical to TRBD1. The ends lost 6 bases at V and 3 bases at J; junction bases unmatched: 2. CDR3 size: 13 residues. CDR1 MNHNY and CDR2 SVGAGI come from the germline V gene (reference sequence). In nucleotides, the CDR3 is TGTGCCAGCAGCAGGGGGAACAATCAGCCCCAGCATTTT. This codes for CASSRGNNQPQHF.

This clone was seen a single time. The chain recombines TRBV18 with TRBJ1-2; D ambiguous. The CDR3 has 12 residues. Germline V lookup: CDR1 KGHSH, CDR2 LQKENI. Trimming took off 3 bases at V and 2 bases at J, with 4 bases between the two ends. CDR3 protein: CASSPDNYGYTF. CDR3 in DNA: TGTGCCAGCTCACCGGACAACTATGGCTACACCTTC.

V is TRBV11-2 and J is TRBJ1-6; possibly TRBD1 for D (6 bases). Trimming stripped 1 base from V and 4 bases from J, with 11 bases between. Germline-derived CDR1 and CDR2 are SGHAT and FQNNGV. This CDR3 has 16 residues. The CDR3 is CASSLGGQPYNSPLHF. The DNA of the CDR3 is TGTGCCAGCAGCTTAGGCGGACAGCCTTATAATTCACCCCTCCACTTT.

V is TRBV28 and J is TRBJ1-1; the match to TRBD1 covers 9 bases. The trim removed 5 bases at V and 5 bases at J, leaving 9 bases unmatched. Germline CDR1 is MDHEN and CDR2 is SYDVKM. CDR3 length equals 15 residues. The CDR3 protein is CASSRSGTGRTEAFF. The CDR3 coding sequence is TGTGCCAGCAGTCGTTCCGGGACAGGGCGGACTGAAGCTTTCTTT.

The chain couples TRBV28 to TRBJ1-2; 7 nucleotides align to TRBD1. The CDR3 covers 14 residues. Germline V gene sequence: CDR1 MDHEN, CDR2 SYDVKM. Trimming at V came to 4 bases and at J to 7 bases, leaving 9 bases not matched to a gene. CDR3: CASSSTGFWSGYTF. In DNA, the CDR3 is TGTGCCAGCAGTTCGACAGGGTTTTGGTCTGGCTACACCTTC.

This clone was counted once. This chain connects TRBV20-1 to TRBJ1-1; D is unclear. V lost 7 bases to trimming and J lost 8 bases, with 14 bases between them. Germline assignment: CDR1 DFQATT and CDR2 SNEGSKA (reference sequence). This CDR3 has 11 residues. The CDR3 nucleotides are TGCAGTGTTCCGGTCGAAGGCGAAGCTTTCTTT. It translates to CSVPVEGEAFF.

The chain links TRBV28 to TRBJ2-5, with D perhaps matching TRBD1 (5 bases). The DNA end favors TRBJ2-7, so the J call may be wrong. The CDR3 is made up of 14 amino acids. Germline values: CDR1 MDHEN, CDR2 SYDVKM. CDR3 residues: CASSFRGFGDEQYF. The DNA of the CDR3 is TGTGCCAGCAGTTTTAGGGGCTTCGGAGACGAGCAGTACTTC.

The rearrangement links TRBV5-5 to TRBJ2-7; 7 bases map to TRBD1. From germline, CDR1 is SGHKS and CDR2 YYEKEE (reference sequence). J was trimmed by 3 bases and V by 0 bases; bases with no gene match: 6. This CDR3 is 15 amino acids long. CDR3: CASSLAGHRGYEQYF. In DNA, the CDR3 is TGTGCCAGCAGCTTGGCCGGTCACAGGGGCTACGAGCAGTACTTC.

CDR3 bases: TGTGCCAGCAGTGAACGAAGCAGTCTGAGAGCTTTCTTT. Translated, it gives CASSERSSLRAFF. The chain is built from TRBV6-1 and TRBJ1-1; D gene ambiguous. CDR1 and CDR2 (germline): MNHNS, SASEGT. Trimming removed 2 bases from V and 10 bases from J, with 14 bases in between. The CDR3 contains 13 residues.

This clone was seen only a few times. V gene TRBV7-9 combines with J gene TRBJ2-5; 9 bases fit TRBD1. CDR3 length: 14 amino acids. V lost 5 bases and J lost 1; bases outside the gene matches: 2. Germline V lookup: CDR1 SEHNR, CDR2 FQNEAQ (reference sequence). The CDR3 spells CASSVGQGQETQYF. In nucleotides, the CDR3 is TGTGCCAGCAGCGTGGGACAGGGCCAAGAGACCCAGTACTTC.

The chain has TRBV10-2 and TRBJ2-2; TRBD2 aligns across 15 bases. J was trimmed by 2 bases and V by 7 bases; bases with no gene match: 5. CDR1 and CDR2 from the germline V gene are WSHSY and SAAADI. This CDR3 is built from 17 residues. The CDR3 bases are TGCGCCAGCACCAGGACTAGCGGGGGGGTTAACACCGGGGAGCTGTTTTTT. This gives the protein CASTRTSGGVNTGELFF.

V usage is TRBV28 and J usage is TRBJ1-1, with D tentatively TRBD1 (6 bases). The germline V and J ends were trimmed by 5 bases and 4 bases, with 11 bases remaining between them. The CDR3 runs 13 residues. Germline CDR1 MDHEN, CDR2 SYDVKM. CDR3 in DNA: TGTGCCAGCAGTCGCGACAGGATCACTGAAGCTTTCTTT. Its translation is CASSRDRITEAFF.

The genes are TRBV11-2 and TRBJ2-2; 7 bases fit TRBD2. The length of the CDR3 is 16 residues. The V gene end was trimmed by 5 bases and the J gene end by 4 bases; junction bases not matched to a gene: 10. Germline V lookup: CDR1 SGHAT, CDR2 FQNNGV. Written as DNA, the CDR3 is TGTGCCAGCAGCCGTGTGGGGGGGTCCCCCACCGGGGAGCTGTTTTTT. Protein product: CASSRVGGSPTGELFF.

The J gene is TRBJ1-1, the V gene TRBV7-2; no reliable D call. Germline assignment: CDR1 SGHTA and CDR2 FQGNSA. The CDR3 covers 13 residues. The V end was cut by 5 bases, the J end by 10 bases, with 17 bases between. The CDR3 DNA sequence: TGTGCCAGCAGCACCGGTACCGAGATGAGAGCTTTCTTT. This sequence encodes CASSTGTEMRAFF.

The chain combines TRBV28 with TRBJ2-3; D may correspond to TRBD1 or TRBD2 (5 bases each). The CDR3 has 15 amino acids. Germline CDR1 and CDR2: MDHEN and SYDVKM. V shed 4 bases and J shed 3 bases, with 14 bases lying between them. As DNA, the CDR3 is TGTGCCAGCAGTTCGACCTTTGGGGGAACAGATACGCAGTATTTT. Amino acids: CASSSTFGGTDTQYF.

The CDR3 sequence: CASSYSRGQAFF. The CDR3 bases are TGTGCCAGCAGTTACTCAAGGGGGCAAGCTTTCTTT. This sequence joins TRBV6-6 and TRBJ1-1, with 7 bases identical to TRBD1. Trimming at V came to 0 bases and at J to 9 bases, leaving 1 base not matched to a gene. This CDR3 comprises 12 residues. The V gene's germline CDR1 is MNHNY and CDR2 SVGAGI (reference sequence).

Here the CDR3 DNA reads TGTGCCAGCCTCAGACCGGGGAGAGACACTGAAGCTTTCTTT. This translates into CASLRPGRDTEAFF. The chain joins TRBV6-1 to TRBJ1-1; D is uncertain. The length of the CDR3 is 14 residues. From germline, CDR1 is MNHNS and CDR2 SASEGT. Between the trimmed V and J ends, which lost 8 bases and 3 bases, there was a span of 16 bases.

The CDR3 region is CASSFGQDGYTF. In DNA, the CDR3 is TGTGCCAGCAGCTTCGGACAGGATGGCTACACCTTC. The chain couples TRBV7-9 to TRBJ1-2, with TRBD1 matching over 7 bases. The CDR3 is made up of 12 amino acids. The germline V gene has CDR1 SEHNR and CDR2 FQNEAQ (reference sequence). V lost 3 bases to trimming and J lost 6 bases; unmatched junction nucleotides: 1.

Written as DNA, the CDR3 is TGTGCCAGCAGTGTACACTGGGACGGGACCCAGTACTTC. The encoded protein is CASSVHWDGTQYF. This chain uses TRBV6-1 with TRBJ2-5; the D gene could be TRBD1 or TRBD2 (5 bases each). The CDR3 spans 13 residues. Looked up from germline, CDR1 is MNHNS and CDR2 is SASEGT. Trimming took off 4 bases at V and 7 bases at J, with 13 bases between the two ends.